This TCR beta chain was captured by sequencing in a study of siplizumab effects on memory and regulatory T cells. The repertoire was sequenced with immunoSEQ multiplex PCR; TCRdb's copy has only in-frame clones and lacks some. This table has 98,000 or so clones, over 90% appearing once. Comments on this clone: Its antigen remains unidentified.

Findings and limits, study-wide: Proliferating siplizumab-culture Tregs lacked confirmation of suppressive function. Versus 25% to 30% in controls, the mappable alloreactive CD4+ clones averaged nearly 70% Treg-derived with siplizumab.

The V gene's germline CDR1 is LNHDA and CDR2 SQIVND (reference sequence). With 10 bases removed from V and 4 bases from J, the gap between germline ends came to 13 bases. This CDR3 has 12 amino acids. Specimen: Tregs sorted from blood. The sequence was obtained from a human donor in good health. The chain has TRBV19 and TRBJ1-2, with D possibly matching TRBD1 (5 bases). In nucleotides, the CDR3 is TGTGCCATCAAGAGGGGTACCTATGGCTACACCTTC. Encoded protein: CAIKRGTYGYTF.